A single TCR beta chain is shown here with its context. Its target is unknown. This sample was included in a study of OX40 agonist ivuxolimab in advanced cancers. Study-level information: A diagnosis of hepatocellular carcinoma, melanoma, renal cell or head and neck cancer was present in dose-escalation patients. Age averaged around 60 years (range about 20 to 80), and more than 80% were male. Notes on the study in general: Averaged across samples, CD8+ T cells carried more expanded clones than CD4+ did.

Here immunoSEQ multiplex PCR was the method, and the copy in TCRdb shows in-frame clones only, minus some. Of some 10,000 clones in the sample, roughly four fifths were seen once. This CDR3 contains 15 residues. Trimming cost V 1 base and J 4 bases, with 13 bases left between them. The V gene's germline CDR1 is MNHNS and CDR2 SASEGT. The sequences come from CD4+ or CD8+ T cells sorted from blood, collected in a trial of the OX40 agonist ivuxolimab. The receptor's source is an adult with an advanced solid tumor such as melanoma, head and neck, liver or kidney cancer. This chain links TRBV6-1 with TRBJ2-5, with D tentatively TRBD1 (5 bases). CDR3 in amino acids: CASSEGVGRLETQYF. CDR3 bases: TGTGCCAGCAGTGAAGGGGTGGGGCGCTTAGAGACCCAGTACTTC.